Sequencing of this T cell receptor beta chain was carried out in a study of post-analysis software for immune sequencing data. Turning to the study itself: Some patients lacked subtype; others had relapsing-remitting, secondary progressive or progressive-relapsing disease.

V gave up 3 bases and J gave up 7 bases, with 20 bases separating them. The CDR3 totals 15 residues. Germline V gene data show CDR1 as SGHKS and CDR2 as YYEKEE (reference sequence). Every TCR beta cDNA library bore unique molecular identifiers. TCRdb re-called the PCR reads through MiXCR, storing one row per CDR3 protein. The sample lists approximately 730,000 distinct CDR3 sequences, about 43% occurring once. This clonotype was detected once. Its specificity is unknown. Study findings and constraints: Significantly lower normalized Chao1 diversity was found in patients with multiple sclerosis relative to controls. Compared with controls, patients had more of about five TRBV segments, including TRBV5-6, TRBV5-1 and TRBV20-1. Analysis by F measure revealed that same-batch samples clustered strongly together.

The sequence was obtained from a girl aged 10 to 17 with multiple sclerosis. The sequencing sample was made of blood. The chain is built from TRBV5-5 and TRBJ2-7; D may be TRBD1 (6 bases). The CDR3 loop reads CASSSRGDTLLEQYF. The CDR3 coding sequence is TGTGCCAGCAGCTCCCGAGGGGACACCCTACTGGAGCAGTACTTC.